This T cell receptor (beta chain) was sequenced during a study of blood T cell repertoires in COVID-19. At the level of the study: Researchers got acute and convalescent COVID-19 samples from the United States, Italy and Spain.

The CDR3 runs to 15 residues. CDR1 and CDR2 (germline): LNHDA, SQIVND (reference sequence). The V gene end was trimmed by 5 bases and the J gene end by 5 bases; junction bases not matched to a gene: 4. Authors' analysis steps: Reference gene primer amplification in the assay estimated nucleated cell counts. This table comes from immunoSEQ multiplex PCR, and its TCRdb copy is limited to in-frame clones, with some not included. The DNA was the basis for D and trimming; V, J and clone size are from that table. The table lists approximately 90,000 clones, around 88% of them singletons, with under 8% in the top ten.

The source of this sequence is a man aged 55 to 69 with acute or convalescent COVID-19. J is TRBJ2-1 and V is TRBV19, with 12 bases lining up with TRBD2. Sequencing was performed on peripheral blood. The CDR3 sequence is CASSQWTSGDNEQFF. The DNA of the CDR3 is TGTGCCAGTAGTCAATGGACTAGCGGGGACAATGAGCAGTTCTTC.